The clone carrying this T cell receptor (beta chain) was observed a few times. Its antigen is undetermined. Germline V CDR1 and CDR2: MNHEY, SVGEGT. This CDR3 spans 16 amino acids. The junction had 10 bases not matched to a gene; V was cut back by 5 bases and J by 1 base. This record comes from a study of molecular identifiers for immune sequencing clone quantification. General study findings and limits: Clones above 20 RNA copies contained over 98% of effector molecules but under 1% of naive ones. Approximately 910,000 naive cells reportedly did not prevent detection of spiked Jurkat TCR RNA from one cell.

CD8+CD4-CCR7+CD45RA+ cells were sorted as naive CD8 T cells. One entry per CDR3 protein results from TCRdb running MiXCR on the PCR reads. The sample comprises about 640,000 distinct CDR3 sequences, about 20% of which are singletons, and around 0.9% rests with the top ten. Sequenced material: naive CD8+ T cells from blood, with Jurkat cell RNA spiked in. Subset described: FACS-sorted CD8+CD4-CCR7+CD45RA+ naive T cells. This sequence joins TRBV6-2 or TRBV6-3 and TRBJ2-5, with 7 bases matching TRBD1. The TCR sequence derives from a human donor in good health. Some libraries in this study had Jurkat cell RNA spiked in. DNA for the CDR3: TGTGCCAGCAGTACCAGCTGGGACAGCTCCCAAGAGACCCAGTACTTC. This translates into CASSTSWDSSQETQYF.